The 27 T cell receptor beta chains below come from one sample, sequenced in a study of control samples from healthy donors and cancer patients. Generated by immunoSEQ multiplex PCR, the TCRdb table keeps only in-frame clones and is missing some. The sample holds roughly 120,000 clones; approximately 90% are singletons and the top ten take about 16%. The sequenced material came from blood. These receptors were obtained from a woman between 45 and 60 years old in good health.

The chain carries TRBV7-8 and TRBJ2-2, with 7 bases aligning to TRBD2. With 7 bases clipped from V and 3 bases from J, the junction kept 8 bases outside the gene matches. Germline values: CDR1 SGHVS, CDR2 FQNEAQ. The CDR3 is 15 amino acids. CDR3 coding DNA: TGTGCCAGCAACCACGTGGGGGGGTACACCGGGGAGCTGTTTTTT. Translating it yields CASNHVGGYTGELFF.

The V gene is TRBV30, the J gene TRBJ1-6; TRBD1 might be the D (5 bases). CDR3 length: 15 amino acids. Germline CDR1 is GTSNPN and CDR2 is SVGIG (reference sequence). V shed 4 bases and J shed 8 bases, with 18 bases lying between them. The CDR3 bases are TGTGCCTGGAAGGCAGGGTCCCTTACGTATTCACCCCTCCACTTT. It translates to CAWKAGSLTYSPLHF.

This clone has just a few counts. The V gene is TRBV5-4, the J gene TRBJ2-1; D possibly corresponds to TRBD2 (6 bases). The germline gives CDR1 SGHNT, CDR2 YYREEE (reference sequence). The V end was cut by 4 bases, the J end by 1 base, with 12 bases between. CDR3 length equals 15 residues. The CDR3 region has the DNA TGTGCCAGCAGCCATCTTAGCGGTTCCTACAATGAGCAGTTCTTC. Protein: CASSHLSGSYNEQFF.

V usage is TRBV3-1 (or the pseudogene TRBV3-2) and J usage is TRBJ2-1, with D unresolved. This CDR3 region has 15 residues. V lost 1 base, J lost 7 bases, and 14 bases lay in between. Germline assignment: CDR1 LGHDT and CDR2 YNNKEL (reference sequence). This chain's CDR3 is CASSQGGQVLNEQFF. CDR3 DNA sequence: TGTGCCAGCAGCCAAGGAGGTCAGGTACTTAATGAGCAGTTCTTC.

The chain is built from TRBV6-5 and TRBJ2-3, with TRBD2 identical over 10 bases. CDR1 is MNHEY, CDR2 SVGAGI, per germline. V gave up 5 bases and J gave up 6 bases; unmatched junction bases: 5. CDR3 length: 14 residues. In DNA, the CDR3 is TGTGCCAGCAGTCCGGGACTAGCGTGGGATACGCAGTATTTT. This gives the protein CASSPGLAWDTQYF.

The chain combines TRBV7-2 with TRBJ2-5, with 7 nucleotides matching TRBD2. The J segment lost 2 bases and the V segment lost 0 bases, leaving 9 bases of the junction unmatched. Germline CDR1 and CDR2: SGHTA and FQGNSA. The CDR3 sequence is 17 residues long. The CDR3, as DNA: TGTGCCAGCAGCTTAGCCCCGCTAGCGGTGATACAAGAGACCCAGTACTTC. Amino acid sequence: CASSLAPLAVIQETQYF.

This sequence joins TRBV6-5 and TRBJ2-1; no reliable D call. There are 13 residues in the CDR3. Germline V gene lookup returns CDR1 MNHEY and CDR2 SVGAGI. V gave up 6 bases and J gave up 2 bases, with 8 bases separating them. CDR3 bases: TGTGCCAGCAGGCCTGTGGCCTACAATGAGCAGTTCTTC. Amino acids: CASRPVAYNEQFF.

This clone was counted only a few times. The CDR3 region is CASSQTRQSASYEQFF. CDR3 sequence (DNA): TGTGCCAGCAGCCAGACCCGACAGTCTGCCTCTTATGAGCAGTTCTTC. V usage is TRBV11-2 and J usage is TRBJ2-1; maybe TRBD1 (5 bases). CDR1 is SGHAT, CDR2 FQNNGV, per germline. The CDR3 has 16 amino acids. Trimming pared 5 bases from V and 8 bases from J, leaving 22 bases between.

This chain links TRBV3-1 (or the pseudogene TRBV3-2) with TRBJ2-5; 10 bases fit TRBD2. The CDR3 extends over 15 amino acids. The ends lost 2 bases at V and 2 bases at J; junction bases unmatched: 2. Germline V gene data show CDR1 as LGHDT and CDR2 as YNNKEL (reference sequence). The CDR3 is CASSQLLAGQETQYF. DNA for the CDR3: TGTGCCAGCAGCCAATTACTAGCGGGGCAAGAGACCCAGTACTTC.

The rearrangement uses TRBV5-4 and TRBJ2-7; 7 nucleotides agree with TRBD1. This CDR3 spans 15 amino acids. CDR1 is SGHNT and CDR2 is YYREEE in the germline V gene (reference sequence). The junction had 9 bases not matched to a gene; V was cut back by 4 bases and J by 2 bases. In DNA form, the CDR3 reads TGTGCCAGCAGCCTCCGGGACAGCGATCCCTACGAGCAGTACTTC. Its translation: CASSLRDSDPYEQYF.

The V gene is TRBV10-3, the J gene TRBJ2-3, with unresolved D. Trimming cost V 0 bases and J 6 bases, with 10 bases left between them. Germline V lookup: CDR1 ENHRY, CDR2 SYGVKD. The CDR3 runs to 14 residues. CDR3 sequence reads: CAISESGMTDTQYF. The CDR3 coding sequence is TGTGCCATCAGTGAGTCGGGGATGACGGATACGCAGTATTTT.

The chain joins TRBV10-3 to TRBJ1-2; 7 nucleotides line up with TRBD1. CDR3 size: 14 residues. CDR1 ENHRY and CDR2 SYGVKD come from the germline V gene. V lost 6 bases to trimming and J lost 8 bases; unmatched junction nucleotides: 12. CDR3 amino acids: CAIRGDSRSGGYTF. The CDR3 DNA reads as TGTGCCATCAGGGGGGACAGTCGATCGGGAGGCTACACCTTC.

The chain has TRBV3-1 (or the pseudogene TRBV3-2) and TRBJ1-1; unclear D gene. The V and J ends lost 3 bases and 10 bases respectively, with 18 bases between them. The CDR3 spans 14 residues. CDR1 is LGHDT, CDR2 YNNKEL, per germline (reference sequence). For the CDR3, the DNA is TGTGCCAGCAGCCAGTTAGGGCAGCAACTACGAGCTTTCTTT. Amino acids: CASSQLGQQLRAFF.

The V and J genes are TRBV16 and TRBJ1-1; D not certain. Germline values: CDR1 KGHSY, CDR2 FQNENV. The CDR3 covers 11 residues. Trimming removed 4 bases from V and 6 bases from J, with 6 bases in between. The DNA for the CDR3 is TGTGCCAGCAGCCCTGATCCTGAAGCTTTCTTT. It encodes CASSPDPEAFF. Full variable domain (rest looked up from reference TRBV16 and TRBJ1-1): GEEVAQTPKHLVRGEGQKAKLYCAPIKGHSYVFWYQQVLKNEFKFLISFQNENVFDETGMPKERFSAKCLPNSPCSLEIQATKLEDSAVYFCASSPDPEAFFGQGTRLTVV.

The chain links TRBV5-6 to TRBJ1-3; D remains ambiguous. V was shortened by 1 base and J by 2 bases, with 4 bases between the two germline ends. Germline lookup yields CDR1 SGHDT and CDR2 YYEEEE. There are 13 residues in the CDR3. As DNA, the CDR3 is TGTGCCAGCAGCTTGACAGCTGGAAACACCATATATTTT. This translates into CASSLTAGNTIYF.

The chain carries TRBV11-2 and TRBJ2-5, with TRBD2 matching over 7 bases. The length of the CDR3 is 15 residues. V trimming: 3 bases; J trimming: 4 bases; junction bases outside the gene matches: 8. CDR1 SGHAT and CDR2 FQNNGV come from the germline V gene. This CDR3 is CASSFTSVRGETQYF. CDR3 DNA sequence: TGTGCCAGCAGCTTTACTAGCGTGAGGGGAGAGACCCAGTACTTC.

V gene TRBV6-6 combines with J gene TRBJ2-3; the D gene is possibly TRBD2 (5 bases). Trimming removed 6 bases at V and 1 base at J, with 5 bases between. The CDR3 is made up of 12 amino acids. Germline values: CDR1 MNHNY, CDR2 SVGAGI (reference sequence). This CDR3 is CASRRGTDTQYF. The CDR3 nucleotides are TGTGCCAGCAGGCGGGGCACAGATACGCAGTATTTT.

The V and J genes are TRBV19 and TRBJ1-1, with D hard to call. The CDR3 covers 13 residues. CDR1 and CDR2 (germline): LNHDA, SQIVND (reference sequence). V was shortened by 3 bases and J by 4 bases, with 9 bases between the two germline ends. The CDR3 region is CASSMGLVTEAFF. CDR3 DNA: TGTGCCAGTAGTATGGGTTTGGTCACTGAAGCTTTCTTT.

The count of this clone is one. The chain links TRBV19 to TRBJ1-1; D is undetermined. The germline V gene encodes CDR1 LNHDA and CDR2 SQIVND (reference sequence). V lost 6 bases and J 4 bases, leaving 12 bases between the germline ends. The CDR3 runs to 13 residues. DNA of the CDR3: TGTGCCAGTAGCTACCTCCAGTCCACTGAAGCTTTCTTT. Its protein product is CASSYLQSTEAFF.

The sample holds one count of this clone. V usage is TRBV2 and J usage is TRBJ1-4; 7 bases line up with TRBD1. CDR3 length: 14 amino acids. V lost 7 bases, J lost 8 bases, and 10 bases stayed unmatched. The germline CDR1 and CDR2 sequences are SNHLY and FYNNEI. This CDR3 is CASNRQGREEKLFF. CDR3 coding DNA: TGTGCCAGCAATCGACAGGGCCGGGAAGAAAAACTGTTTTTT.

The CDR3 region has the DNA TGCAGCGTCGCAGACAGGTATAGCAATCAGCCCCAGCATTTT. Translated, it gives CSVADRYSNQPQHF. This chain connects TRBV29-1 to TRBJ1-5; D might be TRBD1 (6 bases). Trimming stripped 6 bases from V and 0 bases from J, with 12 bases between. Germline V gene data show CDR1 as SQVTM and CDR2 as ANQGSEA. This CDR3 comprises 14 residues.

Only one count was recorded for this clone. Here the CDR3 reads CASHHGTGGYEQYV. As DNA, the CDR3 is TGTGCCAGCCACCACGGGACAGGGGGTTACGAGCAGTACGTC. The rearrangement links TRBV2 to TRBJ2-7; 11 bases are a match to TRBD1. V trimming: 8 bases; J trimming: 4 bases; junction bases outside the gene matches: 7. The germline V gene encodes CDR1 SNHLY and CDR2 FYNNEI. The CDR3 extends over 14 amino acids.

The genes are TRBV10-1 and TRBJ1-5; a weak D match, TRBD1 (5 bases). V lost 8 bases and J lost 5, with 16 bases in between. The CDR3 is 14 amino acids. Germline V CDR1 and CDR2: WNHNN, SYGVQD (reference sequence). The chain's CDR3 is CASRDEIVDQPQHF. For the CDR3, the DNA is TGCGCCAGCCGGGACGAGATAGTCGATCAGCCCCAGCATTTT.

This clone has just one count. The chain is built from TRBV11-2 and TRBJ1-1; 9 nucleotides line up with TRBD1. With V trimmed by 1 base and J by 11 bases, 8 bases remained unmatched. Germline assignment: CDR1 SGHAT and CDR2 FQNNGV. The CDR3 has 14 residues. The CDR3 DNA sequence: TGTGCCAGCAGCTTAGGGTGGACAGGGGAGGGCGCTTTCTTT. This codes for CASSLGWTGEGAFF. Full variable domain (missing parts from reference TRBV11-2 and TRBJ1-1): EAGVAQSPRYKIIEKRQSVAFWCNPISGHATLYWYQQILGQGPKLLIQFQNNGVVDDSQLPKDRFSAERLKGVDSTLKIQPAKLEDSAVYLCASSLGWTGEGAFFGQGTRLTVV.

The rearrangement joins TRBV24-1 to TRBJ1-2; D gene ambiguous. Germline values: CDR1 KGHDR, CDR2 SFDVKD. V was cut by 5 bases and J by 3 bases, with 9 bases left in between. CDR3 length equals 13 residues. This chain's CDR3 is CATSVEDYYGYTF. For the CDR3, the DNA is TGTGCCACCAGTGTGGAGGATTACTATGGCTACACCTTC.

This clone came up a few times. The genes are TRBV7-3 and TRBJ1-1; 7 nucleotides align to TRBD1. CDR1 and CDR2 (germline): SGHTA, FQGTGA. V trimming: 5 bases; J trimming: 0 bases; junction bases outside the gene matches: 9. This CDR3 is built from 16 residues. The CDR3 region has the DNA TGTGCCAGCAGCCTACTACCGACAGGGATGAACACTGAAGCTTTCTTT. This codes for CASSLLPTGMNTEAFF.

The CDR3: CARCNPVPHTEAFF. DNA for the CDR3: TGTGCCCGCTGTAACCCGGTCCCCCACACTGAAGCTTTCTTT. The rearrangement links TRBV25-1 to TRBJ1-1; no clear D. The germline CDR1 and CDR2 sequences are MGHDK and SYGVNS. This CDR3 spans 14 amino acids. Trimming stripped 11 bases from V and 3 bases from J, with 19 bases between.